This T cell receptor (beta chain) emerged from a study of cytomegalovirus exposure and HLA in healthy donors. In the PCR, 60 Vbeta and 13 Jbeta primers were used. Produced via immunoSEQ multiplex PCR; TCRdb's table is partial and in-frame only. The sample includes 150,000 to 200,000 clones, approximately 80% of them seen just once. In germline, CDR1 is SGDLS, CDR2 YYNGEE. CDR3 length equals 16 residues. The V and J ends lost 0 bases and 8 bases, in that order; junction bases with no gene match: 9. This clone was seen just once. This TCR derives from a girl aged 10 to 17 in good health and CMV-seropositive. The sequenced material came from PBMCs. The chain has TRBV9 and TRBJ2-1, with 9 positions matching TRBD2. The DNA of the CDR3 is TGTGCCAGCAGCGTAGGGAGCGGGAGGCAGGACCATGAGCAGTTCTTC. It specifies CASSVGSGRQDHEQFF.